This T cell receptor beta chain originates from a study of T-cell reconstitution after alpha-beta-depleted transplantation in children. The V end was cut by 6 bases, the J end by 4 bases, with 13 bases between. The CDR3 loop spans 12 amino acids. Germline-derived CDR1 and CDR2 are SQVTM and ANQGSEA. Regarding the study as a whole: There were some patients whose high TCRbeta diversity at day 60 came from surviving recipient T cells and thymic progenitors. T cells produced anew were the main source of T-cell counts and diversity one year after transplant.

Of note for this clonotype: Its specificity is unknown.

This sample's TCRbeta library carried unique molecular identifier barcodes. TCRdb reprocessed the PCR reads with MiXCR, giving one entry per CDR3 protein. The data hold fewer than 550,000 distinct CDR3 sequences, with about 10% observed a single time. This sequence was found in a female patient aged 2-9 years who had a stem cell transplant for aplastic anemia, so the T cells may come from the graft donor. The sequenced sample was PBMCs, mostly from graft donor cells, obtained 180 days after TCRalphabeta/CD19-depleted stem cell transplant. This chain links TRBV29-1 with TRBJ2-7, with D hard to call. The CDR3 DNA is TGCAGCGTGTGGGTCAGAAGATACGAGCAGTACTTC. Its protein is CSVWVRRYEQYF.